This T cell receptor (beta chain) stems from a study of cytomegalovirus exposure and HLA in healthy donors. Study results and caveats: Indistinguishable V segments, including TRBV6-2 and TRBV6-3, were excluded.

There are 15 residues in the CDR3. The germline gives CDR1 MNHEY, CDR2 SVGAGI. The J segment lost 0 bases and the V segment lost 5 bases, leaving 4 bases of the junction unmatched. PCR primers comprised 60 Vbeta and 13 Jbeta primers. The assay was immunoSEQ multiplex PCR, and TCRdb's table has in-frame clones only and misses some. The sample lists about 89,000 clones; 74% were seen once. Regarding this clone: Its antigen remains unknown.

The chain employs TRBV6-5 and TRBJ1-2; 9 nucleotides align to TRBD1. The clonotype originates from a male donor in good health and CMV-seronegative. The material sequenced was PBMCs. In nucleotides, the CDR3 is TGTGCCAGCAGTAGAGGGGACAGGGCTAACTATGGCTACACCTTC. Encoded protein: CASSRGDRANYGYTF.